The sequence of this T cell receptor beta chain was determined in a study of blood T cell repertoires in COVID-19 (dated by TCRdb to the early 2020s). For the wider study: The collaborator samples originated in the United States, Italy and Spain and spanned the acute and convalescent phases of COVID-19. The prospective study material was composed of cDNA or gDNA derived from T cells, B-cell-depleted T cells, or PBMCs. HLA class I and class II types, where available, came from metadata supplied by the sample provider rather than from assay-based typing. Samples came from the ongoing ImmuneRACE study (first 160 participants) plus 1,254 subjects from 6 global collaborators. The dataset comprised deeply sampled blood TCRbeta repertoires from subjects exposed to, actively infected with, or recovered from COVID-19. Sample metadata almost always included a de-identified subject ID, COVID-19 status, age in years and sex. A freely available public database, intended as a resource for researchers studying the immune response to SARS-CoV-2, is where the repertoires were released. Here is what the overall study found, with its caveats: How much clinical and demographic metadata was included differed by source and by participant, and the metadata was provided uncurated.

The immunoSEQ Assay, a bias-controlled multiplex PCR, was used to amplify TCRbeta CDR3 regions from genomic DNA. The authors' analysis ran thus. The number of nucleated cells in each sample was estimated by amplification of reference gene primers within the assay. To quantify the absolute abundance of each unique TCRbeta CDR3 rearrangement, sequence reads were collapsed and filtered. For each sample, productive Simpson clonality was calculated as the square root of Simpson's diversity index over productive rearrangements. As stored in TCRdb, this immuneACCESS dataset retains in-frame rearrangements with V and J assigned. A fraction of the clones does not appear; measured against another copy, unresolved V genes explain less than half of the discrepancy, and the remainder lacks a known reason. V, J and clone size derive from that table, while D and trimming were established from the DNA sequence. The sample table lists some 170,000 clones, 65% to 85% of them with a count of one. 11% of the sample is held by the ten biggest clonotypes.

Each collaborating institution followed its own protocols to collect whole blood in K2EDTA tubes. Collaborator samples were shipped for TCRbeta analysis as frozen whole blood, isolated PBMCs, or DNA extracted from either sample type. As concerns this clone: No cognate antigen has been identified for it. Nothing much larger sits one base from this clone, and base qualities are not available.

This receptor was obtained from a man aged 55 to 70 with active or convalescent COVID-19. The sample taken for sequencing was peripheral blood.

Here the CDR3 is given as CASSVEGTAEAFF. The sequence in DNA is TGCGCCAGCAGTGTGGAGGGTACTGCTGAAGCTTTCTTT. Rearrangement joined TRBV10-1 to TRBJ1-1, with the D gene call left open. From the germline V gene (reference sequence), CDR1 is WNHNN and CDR2 is SYGVQD. V lost 4 bases and J lost 6 bases; the stretch between them is 12 bases long. There are 13 amino acids in the CDR3, from cysteine to phenylalanine inclusive. Only the CDR3 DNA is retained, 39 bases long and in frame from the first base.